This entry describes one TCR beta chain. Its antigen is currently not known. Base qualities are missing; no much larger clone stands one base away. Genomic DNA was isolated from the sorted cells so that the TCRbeta CDR3 region could be sequenced. The immunoSEQ Assay was used to sequence the TCRbeta CDR3 regions. In its TCRdb copy, this immuneACCESS table keeps in-frame sequences only and misses some clones. Where compared with another copy, unresolved V genes explain less than half of these, and the others have no known cause. Across this sample there are 80,000 to 100,000 clones, with 80% to 95% seen only once. About 1.5% of the sample goes to the ten largest clones. There are 14 amino acids in the CDR3, from cysteine to phenylalanine inclusive. Only the CDR3 portion is preserved as DNA: 42 bases, with reading frame beginning at the first base. The germline V gene (reference sequence) provides CDR1 LNHNV and CDR2 YYDKDF. V is pared back by 5 bases and J by 2 bases, with 13 bases lying between the germline termini.

Patients with autoimmune disease history or receiving systemic immunosuppression were excluded from the trial. Peripheral blood for TCR sequencing was collected from all dose cohorts at baseline, on cycle 4 day 1, and on cycle 7 day 1. Samples came from an open-label, multicenter, first-in-human phase I dose-escalation trial of ivuxolimab. The trial enrolled adults with locally advanced or metastatic head and neck squamous cell, hepatocellular, melanoma or renal cell carcinoma. Before TCR sequencing, CD4+ and CD8+ T cells were separately sorted from peripheral blood. This entry comes from a study of OX40 agonist ivuxolimab in advanced cancers. Background for the entire study: The costimulatory receptor OX40 (CD134) was targeted by ivuxolimab, a fully human IgG2 agonistic monoclonal antibody. Intravenous ivuxolimab was administered to patients every 2 weeks at six dose levels: 0.01, 0.1, 0.3, 1.5, 3 and 10 mg/kg. Among the roughly 50 dose-escalation patients, around 20 had hepatocellular carcinoma, roughly 15 melanoma, 9 renal cell carcinoma and 9 head and neck cancer. The dose-escalation cohort was 80% to 90% male with a mean age of roughly 62 years, ranging from about 23 to 85. Patients were allowed to have had prior anti-PD-1, anti-PD-L1 or anti-CTLA-4 therapy, and 40% of the dose-escalation patients had been treated with checkpoint inhibitors. Three dose-escalation patients achieved partial responses, one with hepatocellular carcinoma and two with cutaneous melanoma. The point of sequencing TCRbeta in the periphery was to test whether ivuxolimab changed TCR sequence diversity and drove clonal T-cell expansion. The paper describes the monotherapy dose-escalation part (N ≈ 52 patients) of the phase I trial of ivuxolimab.

Overall study outcomes, separate from this receptor: The antigen specificity of the clonally expanded peripheral T cells was not determined. At doses of 0.1 to 3.0 mg/kg, clonal expansion of both CD4+ and CD8+ blood T cells was observed from baseline to week 6. Low levels of normalized T-cell clonal expansion were also shown by some nonresponding patients. After ivuxolimab, more expanded clones were found on average in CD8+ T cells than in CD4+ T cells. In the 0.1-3.0 mg/kg groups, partial responders had among the lowest normalized peripheral clonal expansion, particularly in CD8+ T cells.

The TCR sequence derives from an adult with an advanced solid tumor such as melanoma, head and neck, liver or kidney cancer. The sample in question was CD4+ or CD8+ T cells sorted from blood, obtained in a trial of the OX40 agonist ivuxolimab. The sequence links TRBV15 to TRBJ2-7; the D gene is unclear. The CDR3 here reads CATSPGGKPYEQYF. Here is the DNA: TGTGCCACCAGCCCGGGCGGAAAACCCTACGAGCAGTACTTC.